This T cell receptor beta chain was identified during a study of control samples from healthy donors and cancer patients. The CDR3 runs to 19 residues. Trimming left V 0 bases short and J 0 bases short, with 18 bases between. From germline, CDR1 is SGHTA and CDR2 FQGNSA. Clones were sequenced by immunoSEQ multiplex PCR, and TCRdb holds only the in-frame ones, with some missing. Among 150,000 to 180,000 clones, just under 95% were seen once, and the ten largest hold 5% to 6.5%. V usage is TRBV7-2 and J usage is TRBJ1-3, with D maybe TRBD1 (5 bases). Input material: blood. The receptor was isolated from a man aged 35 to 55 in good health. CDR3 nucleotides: TGTGCCAGCAGCTTAGCTAGGGGCTCAGGGAGGTTCTCTGGAAACACCATATATTTT. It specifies CASSLARGSGRFSGNTIYF.